This T cell receptor (beta chain) was retrieved from a study of T cells expressing NK-cell markers. Turning to the study itself: Each TCR beta repertoire originated in sorted T cells that were CD3+CD56+NKG2C+, CD3+CD56+NKG2C- or CD3+CD56-NKG2C+. Of eight sequenced donors, seven were HCMV-seropositive and one HCMV-seronegative.

5'RACE template switching with UMIs produced the TCR beta cDNA. From its re-call of the 5' RACE reads, TCRdb lists each CDR3 protein once, without DNA. Its listing shows about 440,000 distinct CDR3 sequences. CDR3 size: 12 residues. CDR1 and CDR2 (germline): SQVTM, ANQGSEA. The sequenced sample consisted of blood T cells: a sorted CD56 or NKG2C T cell subset, CD4+ or CD8+ T cells, or bulk PBMC T cells (not recorded which). The receptor comes from a woman between 18 and 75 years old in good health. This sequence joins TRBV29-1 and TRBJ2-3; without DNA, the TCRdb call of TRBD1 cannot be checked. The chain's CDR3 is CSVVGGPDTQYF.